The 17 T cell receptor beta chains presented below share a single source sample, sequenced in a study of T-cell reconstitution after alpha-beta-depleted transplantation in children. The TCRbeta library was prepared with unique molecular identifiers. MiXCR, applied by TCRdb to the PCR reads, yields one record per CDR3 protein. This sample has about 160,000 distinct CDR3 sequences, with over 8.5% found just once. The input for sequencing was PBMCs, taken before TCRalphabeta/CD19-depleted stem cell transplant. The receptors were gathered from a boy aged 2 to 9 with acute myeloid leukemia, due to receive a stem cell transplant.

This clonotype was observed at least ten times. This chain uses TRBV28 with TRBJ2-1; 10 nucleotides align to TRBD2. Trimming removed 6 bases from V and 5 bases from J; junction bases left unmatched: 7. This CDR3 is 15 amino acids long. Germline values: CDR1 MDHEN, CDR2 SYDVKM. The CDR3 here is CASSDRTSGHNEQFF. The CDR3 DNA reads TGTGCCAGCAGCGATCGGACTAGCGGACACAATGAGCAGTTCTTC.

This clonotype has ten or more counts. The chain is built from TRBV20-1 and TRBJ2-5; the D gene is possibly TRBD1 (6 bases). The CDR3 runs 15 residues. The V end was cut by 0 bases, the J end by 1 base, with 12 bases between. Germline V CDR1 and CDR2: DFQATT, SNEGSKA (reference sequence). The CDR3 nucleotides read TGCAGTGCTAGAGATCCCCTAGGGGGCCAAGAGACCCAGTACTTC. It specifies CSARDPLGGQETQYF.

Ten or more counts support this clonotype. This chain links TRBV18 with TRBJ2-1, with 8 positions matching TRBD2. V lost 3 bases, J lost 4 bases, and 2 bases stayed unmatched. This CDR3 region has 14 residues. CDR1 and CDR2 (germline): KGHSH, LQKENI. The CDR3 loop reads CASSPIAGYNEQFF. The CDR3 coding sequence is TGTGCCAGCTCACCTATAGCGGGGTACAATGAGCAGTTCTTC.

Many counts were recorded for this clonotype. This chain joins TRBV10-3 and TRBJ2-7, with 12 bases that match TRBD2. Germline-derived CDR1 and CDR2 are ENHRY and SYGVKD. There are 15 residues in the CDR3. After removal of 4 bases from V and 3 bases from J, the junction contained 4 bases not matched to a gene. This chain's CDR3 is CAISAGLAGIYEQYF. The CDR3 region has the DNA TGTGCCATCAGTGCCGGACTAGCGGGGATCTACGAGCAGTACTTC.

A few counts support this clonotype. The chain couples TRBV20-1 to TRBJ2-7, with D possibly being TRBD1 (7 bases). Per the germline V gene, CDR1 is DFQATT and CDR2 is SNEGSKA (reference sequence). The CDR3 totals 12 residues. V was trimmed by 1 base and J by 10 bases, leaving 14 bases between them. The CDR3 loop is CSARGQGGEQYF. In DNA, the CDR3 is TGCAGTGCTAGAGGGCAGGGGGGAGAACAGTACTTC.

This clonotype was observed many times. One end of the junction is discordant with germline, which a read error may explain. The chain employs TRBV5-1 and TRBJ2-1; D remains unclear. Germline lookup yields CDR1 SGHRS and CDR2 YFSETQ. The CDR3 contains 11 residues. In DNA form, the CDR3 reads TGCGCCAGCCGCTTGAATTATGAGCAGTTCTTC. Protein product: CASRLNYEQFF.

This clonotype was observed at least ten times. The chain recombines TRBV6-5 with TRBJ1-1; maybe TRBD1 (5 bases). Germline V lookup: CDR1 MNHEY, CDR2 SVGAGI. The CDR3 length is 14 residues. V was pared by 2 bases and J by 1 base, with 8 bases between. The CDR3 loop is CASSYQGSNTEAFF. Here the CDR3 DNA reads TGTGCCAGCAGTTACCAGGGTTCGAACACTGAAGCTTTCTTT.

This clonotype was counted many times. In nucleotides, the CDR3 is TGTGCCAGCAGCCCATACAGGGGTTCGTACGAGCAGTACTTC. Translation: CASSPYRGSYEQYF. This chain connects TRBV5-5 to TRBJ2-7; the match to TRBD1 covers 7 bases. This CDR3 is built from 14 residues. V dropped 4 bases and J dropped 4; count of bases not matched to a gene: 8. The germline CDR1 and CDR2 sequences are SGHKS and YYEKEE (reference sequence). The variable domain in full, with the rest retrieved from reference TRBV5-5 and TRBJ2-7, is DAGVTQSPTHLIKTRGQQVTLRCSPISGHKSVSWYQQVLGQGPQFIFQYYEKEERGRGNFPDRFSARQFPNYSSELNVNALLLGDSALYLCASSPYRGSYEQYFGPGTRLTVT.

This clonotype was recorded many times. The chain recombines TRBV3-1 with TRBJ2-7; D gene unclear. Germline CDR1 reads LGHDT; CDR2 reads YNNKEL (reference sequence). V was pared by 1 base and J by 6 bases, with 4 bases between. The CDR3 loop spans 11 amino acids. CDR3 nucleotide sequence: TGTGCCAGCAGCCAAGTACGCGAGCAGTACTTC. This translates into CASSQVREQYF.

This clonotype was counted ten times or more. V and J are TRBV28 and TRBJ1-6, with 8 bases matching TRBD1. The CDR3 has 15 residues. Trimming cost V 7 bases and J 7 bases; bases outside gene matches: 9. Looked up from germline, CDR1 is MDHEN and CDR2 is SYDVKM. CDR3 loop: CASKSWTGRNSPLHF. CDR3 coding DNA: TGTGCCAGCAAGAGTTGGACAGGGCGGAATTCACCCCTCCACTTT. The full variable domain, in which reference TRBV28 and TRBJ1-6 provide the parts outside the CDR3, is DVKVTQSSRYLVKRTGEKVFLECVQDMDHENMFWYRQDPGLGLRLIYFSYDVKMKEKGDIPEGYSVSREKKERFSLILESASTNQTSMYLCASKSWTGRNSPLHFGNGTRLTVT.

This clonotype was recorded many times. This chain connects TRBV5-5 to TRBJ1-5, with D perhaps matching TRBD1 (6 bases). CDR1 is SGHKS, CDR2 YYEKEE, per germline (reference sequence). CDR3 size: 16 residues. The germline V and J ends were trimmed by 4 bases and 5 bases, with 19 bases remaining between them. CDR3 DNA: TGTGCCAGCAGCCGGGGGGGCAGCTTCCTCGATCAGCCCCAGCATTTT. This encodes CASSRGGSFLDQPQHF.

This clonotype was observed at least ten times. The chain combines TRBV5-1 with TRBJ1-2; TRBD1 is a possible D gene (5 bases). CDR3 size: 14 residues. Trimming took 4 bases from V and 3 from J, leaving 13 bases between them. Germline V gene lookup returns CDR1 SGHRS and CDR2 YFSETQ. CDR3 residues: CASSTIDSHYGYTF. The CDR3 DNA follows: TGCGCCAGCAGCACTATAGACAGCCACTATGGCTACACCTTC.

This clonotype has at least ten counts. The chain uses TRBV7-2 and TRBJ2-5; 14 positions agree with TRBD2. Germline CDR1 reads SGHTA; CDR2 reads FQGNSA. V dropped 0 bases and J dropped 2; count of bases not matched to a gene: 2. CDR3 length equals 17 residues. The CDR3 protein is CASSLARLAGGQETQYF. The CDR3 DNA is TGTGCCAGCAGCTTAGCAAGACTAGCGGGAGGGCAAGAGACCCAGTACTTC.

The table lists this clonotype with a few counts. CDR3 DNA: TGCAGTGCTAGGCGCGCGGGGAGGGGGGATGACGAGCAGTACTTC. The encoded protein is CSARRAGRGDDEQYF. The rearrangement uses TRBV20-1 and TRBJ2-7; perhaps TRBD2 as D (7 bases). The V end lost 3 bases, the J end lost 5 bases, and 20 bases lay between the germline ends. The CDR3 is 15 amino acids. CDR1 DFQATT and CDR2 SNEGSKA come from the germline V gene (reference sequence).

The table lists this clonotype with many counts. The chain carries TRBV14 and TRBJ2-1; no clear D. The CDR3 covers 14 residues. Germline loops: CDR1 SGHDN, CDR2 FVKESK. Trimming cost V 2 bases and J 2 bases, with 7 bases left between them. In DNA, the CDR3 is TGTGCCAGCAGCCAAACAGAGGCCTACAATGAGCAGTTCTTC. Translated: CASSQTEAYNEQFF.

This clonotype has ten or more counts. The V gene is TRBV9, the J gene TRBJ2-3; D might be TRBD2 (5 bases). Per germline, CDR1 SGDLS and CDR2 YYNGEE. Trimming stripped 0 bases from V and 1 base from J, with 9 bases between. There are 15 residues in the CDR3. CDR3 sequence reads: CASSVVGGGTDTQYF. The CDR3 nucleotides are TGTGCCAGCAGCGTAGTCGGAGGAGGCACAGATACGCAGTATTTT.

This clonotype came up many times. V and J are TRBV7-9 and TRBJ2-1; no firm D call. Trimming removed 3 bases from V and 1 base from J, with 4 bases in between. CDR1 SEHNR and CDR2 FQNEAQ come from the germline V gene (reference sequence). The CDR3 runs 13 residues. The CDR3 reads CASSFLSYNEQFF. Here the CDR3 DNA reads TGTGCCAGCAGCTTTTTATCCTACAATGAGCAGTTCTTC.